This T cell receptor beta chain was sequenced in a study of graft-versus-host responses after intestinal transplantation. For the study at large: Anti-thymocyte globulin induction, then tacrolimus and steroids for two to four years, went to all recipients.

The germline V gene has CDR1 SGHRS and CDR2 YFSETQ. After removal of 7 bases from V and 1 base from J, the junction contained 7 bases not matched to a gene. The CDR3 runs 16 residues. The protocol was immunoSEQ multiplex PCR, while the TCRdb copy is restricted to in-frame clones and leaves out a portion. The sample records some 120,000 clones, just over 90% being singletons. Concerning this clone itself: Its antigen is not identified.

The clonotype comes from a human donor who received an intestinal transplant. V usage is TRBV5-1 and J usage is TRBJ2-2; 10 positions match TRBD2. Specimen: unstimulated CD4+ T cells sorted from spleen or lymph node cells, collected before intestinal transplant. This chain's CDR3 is CASQAGTSVNTGELFF. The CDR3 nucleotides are TGCGCCAGCCAGGCCGGGACTAGCGTGAACACCGGGGAGCTGTTTTTT.